This TCR beta chain was sequenced in a study of CD8 T cells in Susac syndrome. Random-hexamer reverse transcription was applied to about 0.45 to 1 ug RNA. Across 54 Vbeta and 13 Jbeta, TCR beta CDR3 was amplified with immunoSEQ multiplex PCR. TCRdb recomputed calls from the immunoSEQ multiplex PCR reads with MiXCR, one row per CDR3 protein. The table includes almost 450,000 distinct CDR3 sequences, approximately 85% detected once. Sequencing was performed on CD8+ T cells from PBMCs. The receptor comes from a human donor with multiple sclerosis.

As DNA, the CDR3 is TGTGCCACCAGTGATGACGGGGGAGAGACCCAGTACTTC. Translation: CATSDDGGETQYF. J is TRBJ2-5 and V is TRBV24-1, with D perhaps matching TRBD2 (6 bases). Germline V gives CDR1 KGHDR, CDR2 SFDVKD. V lost 3 bases and J lost 4, with 8 bases in between. This CDR3 is built from 13 residues.